This T cell receptor beta chain was identified in a study of shared clonotypes between healthy human individuals. The overall study: Each donor had three CD4 naive, three CD4 memory, two CD8 naive and one CD8 memory plate.

The germline V gene encodes CDR1 LGHNA and CDR2 YNFKEQ. V was clipped by 4 bases and J by 1 base; unmatched bases: 7. CDR3 size: 15 residues. Each sorted subset replicate got 200 ng genomic DNA, 25,000 to 35,000 genomes. TCRdb keeps only in-frame clones here, not all; method: immunoSEQ multiplex PCR. Altogether about 710,000 clones are present, about three quarters being singletons, with the ten largest covering around 1.8%. Whole-study results and caveats: Inspection by rarefaction showed sorted-subset sequencing to be incomplete despite large depth.

About this clone itself: Its target is not known.

Material for sequencing was memory CD4+ T cells sorted from blood. Stated subset: CD45RA-negative fraction. The J gene is TRBJ2-7, the V gene TRBV4-2; 7 bases fit TRBD2. The TCR sequence derives from a woman aged 30 to 39 in good health. CDR3 sequence (DNA): TGTGCCAGCAGCCCGGGGACTACGATTTCCTACGAGCAGTACTTC. Its translation is CASSPGTTISYEQYF.